Each of the 28 T cell receptor beta chains below was sequenced from the same sample in a study of blood T cells in healthy people across ages. Next came a second PCR, run for about 7 to 12 cycles, which used a sample-barcoded 5' primer along with a J-beta primer mix. TCRdb re-called the 5' RACE reads through MiXCR, storing one row per CDR3 protein. The sample holds about 1.4 million distinct CDR3 sequences, 59% seen once. Sequencing was carried out using blood. All receptors derive from a man in his late teens or twenties in good health.

The V and J genes are TRBV20-1 and TRBJ1-2; 7 positions agree with TRBD1. CDR1 DFQATT and CDR2 SNEGSKA come from the germline V gene (reference sequence). The CDR3 runs 14 residues. J was trimmed by 4 bases and V by 0 bases; bases with no gene match: 5. CDR3 protein: CSARDLSGGYGYTF. The DNA for the CDR3 is TGCAGTGCTAGAGATTTATCAGGGGGCTATGGCTACACCTTC.

In the case of this clonotype: Germline is not matched at one junction end, which may reflect a read error. This chain connects TRBV6-6 to TRBJ2-7; TRBD2 matches at 7 bases. Germline V gives CDR1 MNHNY, CDR2 SVGAGI (reference sequence). The CDR3 consists of 15 residues. CDR3 in amino acids: CVSSYSMVSGYEQYF. The CDR3 coding sequence is TGTGTCAGCAGTTACTCGATGGTTAGCGGGTACGAGCAGTACTTC.

The chain carries TRBV4-1 and TRBJ2-5; the D gene is possibly TRBD2 (6 bases). Trimming cost V 0 bases and J 2 bases, with 13 bases left between them. Germline V gene data show CDR1 as MGHRA and CDR2 as YSYEKL. This CDR3 has 16 amino acids. The CDR3 sequence is CASSQEKRTIQETQYF. The CDR3 DNA sequence: TGCGCCAGCAGCCAAGAGAAAAGGACTATTCAAGAGACCCAGTACTTC.

The chain combines TRBV7-8 with TRBJ2-2; a weak D match, TRBD2 (6 bases). The CDR3 spans 14 residues. The ends were cut back, 7 bases at V and 1 base at J, with 10 bases in the middle. Germline V gene data show CDR1 as SGHVS and CDR2 as FQNEAQ. Here the CDR3 DNA reads TGTGCCAGCACCAGGGAGGAGAACACCGGGGAGCTGTTTTTT. Translated, it gives CASTREENTGELFF.

CDR3 sequence (DNA): TGTGCCAGCAGCCAAGAAGGGGACAGGGGGCGTTGGGAGACCCAGTACTTC. Encoded protein: CASSQEGDRGRWETQYF. The V gene is TRBV4-2, the J gene TRBJ2-5; 12 positions agree with TRBD1. CDR1 and CDR2 from the germline V gene are LGHNA and YNFKEQ. Trimming at V came to 0 bases and at J to 5 bases, leaving 7 bases not matched to a gene. This CDR3 comprises 17 residues.

This clonotype appeared once. V gene TRBV27 combines with J gene TRBJ1-2; D call uncertain. The CDR3 runs 15 residues. Germline CDR1 MNHEY, CDR2 SMNVEV (reference sequence). V was pared by 6 bases and J by 1 base, with 15 bases between. The chain's CDR3 is CASRPDRSFNYGYTF. DNA of the CDR3: TGTGCCAGCAGACCGGACCGTTCTTTTAACTATGGCTACACCTTC.

This clonotype was observed a few times. V and J are TRBV5-1 and TRBJ2-3, with D possibly being TRBD1 (5 bases). Trimming pared 4 bases from V and 6 bases from J, leaving 15 bases between. The CDR3 has 14 amino acids. Germline assignment: CDR1 SGHRS and CDR2 YFSETQ. For the CDR3, the DNA is TGCGCCAGCAGCCCTTCAGGGATTTCGGATACGCAGTATTTT. Its translation is CASSPSGISDTQYF. The entire variable domain, with the rest obtained from reference TRBV5-1 and TRBJ2-3, is as follows: KAGVTQTPRYLIKTRGQQVTLSCSPISGHRSVSWYQQTPGQGLQFLFEYFSETQRNKGNFPGRFSGRQFSNSRSEMNVSTLELGDSALYLCASSPSGISDTQYFGPGTRLTVL.

This chain connects TRBV29-1 to TRBJ1-1; the D is unclear. The CDR3 has 14 residues. The V gene lost 4 bases and the J gene lost 7 bases, with 19 bases spanning the gap. Germline CDR1 is SQVTM and CDR2 is ANQGSEA. The CDR3 is CSVGVTTGSSEAFF. The CDR3 nucleotides are TGCAGCGTTGGGGTAACGACCGGGAGTAGTGAAGCTTTCTTT.

The V call is TRBV4-3, the J call TRBJ2-7, with a possible D match to TRBD1 (6 bases). Per the germline V gene, CDR1 is LGHNA and CDR2 is YSLEER. This CDR3 spans 13 amino acids. Trimming took off 4 bases at V and 7 bases at J, with 14 bases between the two ends. DNA for the CDR3: TGCGCCAGCAGCCTTCTCCGGGACAATGAGCAGTACTTC. It codes for CASSLLRDNEQYF.

This chain's CDR3 is CASRGEGYTF. CDR3 coding DNA: TGTGCCAGCAGGGGGGAAGGCTACACCTTC. V gene TRBV2 combines with J gene TRBJ1-2; tentatively, D is TRBD1 (5 bases). This CDR3 is built from 10 residues. Trimming stripped 6 bases from V and 8 bases from J, with 7 bases between. CDR1 is SNHLY, CDR2 FYNNEI, per germline.

The chain joins TRBV3-1 to TRBJ2-3; D is ambiguous. V shed 2 bases and J shed 4 bases, with 7 bases lying between them. Germline values: CDR1 LGHDT, CDR2 YNNKEL (reference sequence). The CDR3 is 13 amino acids. CDR3 in amino acids: CASSQTEPDTQYF. The CDR3 coding sequence is TGTGCCAGCAGCCAAACAGAACCAGATACGCAGTATTTT.

The rearrangement uses TRBV20-1 and TRBJ2-3; 10 bases align to TRBD1. The CDR3 contains 16 residues. V lost 3 bases, J lost 2 bases, and 8 bases stayed unmatched. Per germline, CDR1 DFQATT and CDR2 SNEGSKA (reference sequence). The CDR3 is CSARATGTGDTDTQYF. CDR3 DNA: TGCAGTGCTAGGGCTACCGGGACAGGGGACACAGATACGCAGTATTTT.

This chain joins TRBV4-3 and TRBJ1-1; perhaps TRBD1 as D (6 bases). The CDR3 has 15 residues. Germline-derived CDR1 and CDR2 are LGHNA and YSLEER. Trimming took off 1 base at V and 1 base at J, with 10 bases between the two ends. The CDR3: CASSQGDTANTEAFF. The CDR3 nucleotides read TGCGCCAGCAGCCAAGGGGACACCGCGAACACTGAAGCTTTCTTT.

The gene calls are TRBV11-1 and TRBJ2-3; 9 nucleotides match TRBD1. The ends lost 6 bases at V and 1 base at J; junction bases unmatched: 5. CDR3 length: 15 amino acids. From germline, CDR1 is SGHAT and CDR2 FQDESV (reference sequence). The CDR3 here is CASRRDRVGTDTQYF. The CDR3, as DNA: TGTGCCAGCAGACGGGACAGGGTTGGCACAGATACGCAGTATTTT.

Details on this clonotype: One end of the junction is discordant with germline, which a read error may explain. The rearrangement links TRBV6-5 to TRBJ1-6; D unresolved. CDR3 length: 19 amino acids. The germline V gene encodes CDR1 MNHEY and CDR2 SVGAGI. CDR3 DNA sequence: TGTGCCGGCAGTTACTCTCTCCGGGCAGGCAGCTCCTATAATTCACCCCTCCACTTT. It yields the protein CAGSYSLRAGSSYNSPLHF.

V usage is TRBV5-4 and J usage is TRBJ2-1; D is perhaps TRBD1 (5 bases). The V and J ends lost 2 bases and 7 bases respectively, with 19 bases between them. Germline loops: CDR1 SGHNT, CDR2 YYREEE (reference sequence). The CDR3 sequence is 16 residues long. In nucleotides, the CDR3 is TGTGCCAGCAGCTTCTTTGGGGCCCCCGGCAATAATGAGCAGTTCTTC. It is translated as CASSFFGAPGNNEQFF.

The sample holds one count of this clonotype. The chain couples TRBV27 to TRBJ2-7; D unresolved. This CDR3 is 13 amino acids long. Germline V gives CDR1 MNHEY, CDR2 SMNVEV (reference sequence). V was clipped by 4 bases and J by 3 bases, with 10 bases between them. The CDR3 here is CASSSPSFYEQYF. The CDR3 DNA is TGTGCCAGCAGTTCCCCGTCCTTCTACGAGCAGTACTTC.

The chain has TRBV3-1 and TRBJ1-2, with D possibly matching TRBD1 (5 bases). V shed 2 bases and J shed 3 bases, with 16 bases lying between them. Germline assignment: CDR1 LGHDT and CDR2 YNNKEL (reference sequence). The CDR3 loop spans 16 amino acids. The CDR3 is CASSQLGGVIYYGYTF. As DNA, the CDR3 is TGTGCCAGCAGCCAACTCGGAGGGGTAATCTACTATGGCTACACCTTC. Full variable domain (remainder filled in from reference TRBV3-1 and TRBJ1-2): DTAVSQTPKYLVTQMGNDKSIKCEQNLGHDTMYWYKQDSKKFLKIMFSYNNKELIINETVPNRFSPKSPDKAHLNLHINSLELGDSAVYFCASSQLGGVIYYGYTFGSGTRLTVV.

This chain connects TRBV27 to TRBJ2-1, with 11 nucleotides matching TRBD2. Germline V gene data show CDR1 as MNHEY and CDR2 as SMNVEV (reference sequence). CDR3 length: 18 amino acids. J lost 0 bases, V lost 3 bases, and 7 bases had no gene match. The CDR3 spells CASSLVHSGGVSYNEQFF. The CDR3 DNA reads as TGTGCCAGCAGTTTGGTCCATAGCGGGGGGGTCTCCTACAATGAGCAGTTCTTC.

The sample holds one count of this clonotype. The chain recombines TRBV11-2 with TRBJ2-1; TRBD2 agrees at 11 bases. CDR1 SGHAT and CDR2 FQNNGV come from the germline V gene. This CDR3 region has 18 residues. J gave up 3 bases and V 2 bases, and 9 bases lay outside the gene matches. CDR3: CASSLNSASGGSYNEQFF. As DNA, the CDR3 is TGTGCCAGCAGCTTAAATTCGGCTAGCGGGGGGAGCTACAATGAGCAGTTCTTC.

The genes are TRBV7-8 and TRBJ2-7; D perhaps matches TRBD2 (5 bases). The DNA end is more similar to TRBJ2-5, so the J call may be wrong. CDR3 length: 17 amino acids. CDR1 is SGHVS, CDR2 FQNEAQ, per germline. CDR3: CASSRVRRPMLGETQYF. In DNA form, the CDR3 reads TGTGCCAGCAGCCGGGTGAGGAGGCCGATGCTGGGCGAGACCCAGTACTTC.

J is TRBJ2-7 and V is TRBV29-1; 8 bases match TRBD1. J gave up 0 bases and V 3 bases, and 4 bases lay outside the gene matches. The CDR3 has 14 residues. The germline V gene has CDR1 SQVTM and CDR2 ANQGSEA. The DNA of the CDR3 is TGCAGCGTTGAGGAGACAGGGGACTCCTACGAGCAGTACTTC. As protein: CSVEETGDSYEQYF.

The chain carries TRBV15 and TRBJ2-7; D might be TRBD1 (6 bases). The CDR3 extends over 14 amino acids. Germline V CDR1 and CDR2: LNHNV, YYDKDF (reference sequence). With 2 bases removed from V and 3 bases from J, the gap between germline ends came to 11 bases. The CDR3, as DNA: TGTGCCACCAGCAGACCGGGACAAAACTACGAGCAGTACTTC. It codes for CATSRPGQNYEQYF.

Worth noting for this clonotype: A read error may produce the germline difference seen at one junction end. The rearrangement joins TRBV18 to TRBJ1-1, with D maybe TRBD1 (6 bases). Germline CDR1 reads KGHSH; CDR2 reads LQKENI. The CDR3 totals 16 residues. The CDR3 reads CVSSRSQGKGNTEAFF. The CDR3 DNA follows: TGTGTCAGCTCACGATCCCAGGGGAAGGGGAACACTGAAGCTTTCTTT.

The chain combines TRBV4-1 with TRBJ1-1; TRBD1 agrees at 10 bases. The CDR3 is 16 residues long. V shed 6 bases and J 0 bases; nucleotides not matched to a gene: 7. The germline CDR1 and CDR2 sequences are MGHRA and YSYEKL. The CDR3 region has the DNA TGCGCCAGCAGTCGTCCCGGGACAGGGGTGAACACTGAAGCTTTCTTT. Amino acids: CASSRPGTGVNTEAFF.

The gene calls are TRBV10-1 and TRBJ2-2; the D is unclear. CDR3 length equals 13 residues. V lost 10 bases and J lost 2, with 11 bases in between. CDR1 is WNHNN, CDR2 SYGVQD, per germline (reference sequence). The CDR3 reads CATQLLNTGELFF. The CDR3 DNA reads as TGCGCCACCCAGTTACTTAACACCGGGGAGCTGTTTTTT.

The chain uses TRBV6-2 or TRBV6-3 and TRBJ1-6, with D perhaps TRBD1 (5 bases). Germline loops: CDR1 MNHEY, CDR2 SVGEGT. The V end was cut by 9 bases, the J end by 6 bases, with 18 bases between. The CDR3 spans 15 residues. CDR3 region: CARAGAASLNSPLHF. DNA of the CDR3: TGTGCCAGAGCCGGGGCAGCAAGTCTTAATTCACCCCTCCACTTT.

This clonotype was counted between two and nine times. The gene calls are TRBV12-3 or TRBV12-4 and TRBJ1-1; D unclear. The ends were cut back, 0 bases at V and 8 bases at J, with 16 bases in the middle. The CDR3 has 15 residues. The CDR3 reads CASSLARVLGEEAFF. In nucleotides, the CDR3 is TGTGCCAGCAGTTTAGCACGGGTTCTTGGGGAAGAAGCTTTCTTT.